A single sample is the source of the 5 T cell receptor beta chains below, sequenced in a study of identical twins. TCRdb processed the 5' RACE reads anew with MiXCR; each CDR3 protein has one entry. Found here are under 300,000 distinct CDR3 sequences, about 12% of them singletons; the top ten hold more than 3.5%. These data were also filed under a second study, of yellow fever vaccine responses in identical twins.

Sequenced sample: memory (CD45RO+) T cells sorted from blood. Receptors originate from a young woman in good health.

This clonotype came up many times. V and J are TRBV27 and TRBJ1-6; tentative D call: TRBD1 (5 bases). Trimming removed 7 bases at V and 5 bases at J, with 21 bases between. Germline CDR1 is MNHEY and CDR2 is SMNVEV (reference sequence). The CDR3 contains 17 residues. This CDR3 is CASNSFQGGGNNSPLHF. CDR3 nucleotide sequence: TGTGCCAGCAACTCCTTCCAAGGTGGGGGTAATAATTCACCCCTCCACTTT.

This chain joins TRBV7-2 and TRBJ2-2; D not certain. Germline CDR1 and CDR2: SGHTA and FQGNSA. This CDR3 comprises 14 residues. V was trimmed by 5 bases and J by 3 bases, leaving 10 bases between them. The CDR3 DNA reads TGTGCCAGCAGCGTAGTTAGGGACACCGGGGAGCTGTTTTTT. Its protein is CASSVVRDTGELFF.

There are a few counts of this clonotype. The chain links TRBV5-6 to TRBJ1-2; tentatively, D is TRBD1 (5 bases). This CDR3 comprises 13 residues. The germline gives CDR1 SGHDT, CDR2 YYEEEE. The germline V and J ends were trimmed by 4 bases and 4 bases, with 11 bases remaining between them. The CDR3 coding sequence is TGTGCCAGCAGCCGGGGCCACTCCTATGGCTACACCTTC. This sequence encodes CASSRGHSYGYTF. Full variable domain (outside the CDR3, taken from reference TRBV5-6 and TRBJ1-2): DAGVTQSPTHLIKTRGQQVTLRCSPKSGHDTVSWYQQALGQGPQFIFQYYEEEERQRGNFPDRFSGHQFPNYSSELNVNALLLGDSALYLCASSRGHSYGYTFGSGTRLTVV.

This clonotype was counted only a few times. The chain carries TRBV5-1 and TRBJ1-4, with 8 bases fitting TRBD1. The CDR3 consists of 16 residues. Germline-derived CDR1 and CDR2 are SGHRS and YFSETQ. Trimming removed 1 base from V and 7 bases from J; junction bases left unmatched: 9. CDR3: CASSLTGQGRGEKLFF. As DNA, the CDR3 is TGCGCCAGCAGCTTGACTGGACAGGGTCGTGGTGAAAAACTGTTTTTT.

The chain is built from TRBV6-2 or TRBV6-3 and TRBJ1-5, with D maybe TRBD1 (6 bases). From germline, CDR1 is MNHEY and CDR2 SVGEGT. The length of the CDR3 is 14 residues. Trimming removed 8 bases at V and 4 bases at J, with 15 bases between. CDR3 in DNA: TGTGCCAGCCGACGGGGGGCGGGGAATCAGCCCCAGCATTTT. Its protein is CASRRGAGNQPQHF.